This T cell receptor beta chain was captured in a study of shared clonotypes between healthy human individuals (dated by TCRdb to 2018 to 2020). As for the study more broadly: Three men and a couple of women, aged 18 to 49 years, made up the cohort. For each donor, CD4 naive and CD4 memory were each given three plates, CD8 naive was given two plates, and CD8 memory was given one plate. Each donor's leukapheresis produced roughly between about 0.8 and 10 billion PBMCs. To increase sequencing depth and limit assay-specific biases, different laboratories used diverse techniques to prepare libraries and sequence TCR repertoires. To estimate repertoire size and how much clonotype sharing occurs between individuals, the study deeply sequenced the blood TCR repertoires of several healthy adults. The full study reports these points: Based on pairwise subsampling, the degree of clonotype sharing among donors was expected to be affected by sequencing depth. Sampling was limited to blood, and TCR repertoires in tissue likely differ from TCR repertoires in blood. Compared with non-shared clonotypes, the clonotypes found in all four sorted-subset donors had higher generation probabilities. The genetic and exposure-history diversity represented was limited by the small number of donors. Rarefaction of sorted-subset datasets indicated incomplete sequencing despite the large sequencing depth. Sharing across four donors was observed for 4.5% to 6.5% of naive CD4, less than 4% of naive CD8, 2.3% of memory CD4, and roughly 0.4% of memory CD8 clonotypes. Estimated clonotype richness was generally larger for naive than for memory subsets.

TCR CDR3 regions were amplified from genomic DNA by multiplex PCR using the deep immunoSEQ assay. For each cell subset, the extracted genomic DNA was distributed evenly across all wells of several immunoSEQ 96-well plates, and each plate served as one replicate. For sorted subsets, 200 to 250 ng of genomic DNA, equivalent to 25,000 to 35,000 T cell genomes, went into each replicate PCR. The purified libraries were quantified using a Qubit 3.0 fluorometer, sized with a Bioanalyzer 2100, and then quantified again using the KAPA Library Quantification kit. Every immunoSEQ 96-well plate was sequenced on a separate single-read 150-cycle Illumina NextSeq 550 flow cell. The original pipeline was this. Because the immunoSEQ output held only junctional sequences and lacked quality scores, the filtering could not match the filtering applied to full-length reads. To assign V/J genes and CDR3, sequences were annotated against IMGT germline references using PyIR, a Python wrapper for IgBLAST v1.9. Reads were removed for weak V/J assignments (E-value above 1e-6), missing CDR3, stop codons, out-of-frame junctions, or ambiguous translated residues. V3J clonotypes were defined by identical inferred V gene, J gene, and CDR3 amino acid sequence. To compute the percentage overlap between repertoires, the number of shared unique clonotypes was divided by the size of the smaller repertoire. RTK rarefaction, the Chao1 estimator, and Recon v2.1 estimates of unobserved clonotypes were used to assess repertoire richness. Generation probabilities were computed with OLGA for all TCRbeta clonotypes obtained by the gDNA method from a handful of donors. This immuneACCESS table, as held by TCRdb, lists in-frame sequences with V and J called but not all clones. Of the missing ones, under half trace to an unresolved V gene in checked studies; the others have no known cause. From that table come the V and J calls and clone size; the DNA was used to work out D and trimming. For this sample there are about 2 million clones; 95% appear just once. Together, the top ten hold 0.1% to 0.15% of the sample.

The donors were healthy, HIV-negative adults with no recently reported acute infections or vaccinations. Every donor was a Caucasian adult residing in Nashville, Tennessee, USA. CD4+ T cells were enriched through magnetic negative selection, after which naive cells were positively selected on CD45RA and the remaining negative fraction served as the memory subset. Blood was obtained by leukapheresis, after which PBMCs were separated by Ficoll-Histopaque density gradient centrifugation and cryopreserved in liquid nitrogen vapor phase. Analytical flow cytometry was used to check the purity and quantity of every magnetically sorted T cell population. Genomic DNA was isolated from every sorted fraction and measured by UV absorbance on a Nanodrop 2000c. This clone was seen a single time. Its target antigen remains unknown. Base-call qualities are not available, and no considerably larger clone is one nucleotide away. Other DNA sequences from this sample encode an identical CDR3 as well.

Specimen: naive CD4+ T cells sorted from blood. The sample's cell subset or site, from its label and the paper: CD45RA+ positively selected. This TCR was recovered from a man aged 18 to 30 in good health.

Here is the DNA: TGTGCCAGCAGTTACTCGACAGGGACGTACGAGCAGTACTTC. This sequence encodes CASSYSTGTYEQYF. The chain couples TRBV6-5 to TRBJ2-7; 7 middle bases align to TRBD1. CDR1 and CDR2, looked up from the germline V gene, are MNHEY and SVGAGI. Unmatched junction bases come to 3, with V trimmed by 0 bases and J by 4 bases. Including cysteine and phenylalanine, the CDR3 has 14 amino acids. Only the CDR3 DNA is retained, 42 bases long and in frame from the first base.